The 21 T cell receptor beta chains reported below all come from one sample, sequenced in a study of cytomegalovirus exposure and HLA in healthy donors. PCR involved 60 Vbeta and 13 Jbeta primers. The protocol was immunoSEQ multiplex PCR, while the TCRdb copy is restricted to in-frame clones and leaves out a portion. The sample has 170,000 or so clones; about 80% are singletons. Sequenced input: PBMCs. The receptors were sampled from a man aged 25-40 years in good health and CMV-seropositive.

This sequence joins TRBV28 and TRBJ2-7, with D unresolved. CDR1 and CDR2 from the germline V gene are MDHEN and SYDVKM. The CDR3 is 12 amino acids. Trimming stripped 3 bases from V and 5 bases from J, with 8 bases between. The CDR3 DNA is TGTGCCAGCAGTTTTCAGGTCCACGAGCAGTACTTC. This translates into CASSFQVHEQYF.

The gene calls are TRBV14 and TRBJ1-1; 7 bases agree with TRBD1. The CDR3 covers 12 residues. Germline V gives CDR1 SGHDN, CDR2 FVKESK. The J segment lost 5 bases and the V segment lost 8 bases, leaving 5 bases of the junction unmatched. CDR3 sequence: CASDPGGTEAFF. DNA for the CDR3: TGTGCCAGCGATCCAGGGGGGACTGAAGCTTTCTTT.

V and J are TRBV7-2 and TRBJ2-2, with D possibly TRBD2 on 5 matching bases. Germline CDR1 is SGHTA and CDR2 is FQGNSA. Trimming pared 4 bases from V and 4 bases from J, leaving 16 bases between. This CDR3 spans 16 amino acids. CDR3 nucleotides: TGTGCCAGCAGCTCCCTTCGGGGATTGGGCACCGGGGAGCTGTTTTTT. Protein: CASSSLRGLGTGELFF.

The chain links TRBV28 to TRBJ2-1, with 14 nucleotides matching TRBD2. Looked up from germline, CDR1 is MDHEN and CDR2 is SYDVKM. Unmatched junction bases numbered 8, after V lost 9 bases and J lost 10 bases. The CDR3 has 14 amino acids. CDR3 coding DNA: TGTGCCAGTAGGACTAGCGGGAGGTTCGGAGAGCAGTTCTTC. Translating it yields CASRTSGRFGEQFF. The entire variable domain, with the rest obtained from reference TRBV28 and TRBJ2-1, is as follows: DVKVTQSSRYLVKRTGEKVFLECVQDMDHENMFWYRQDPGLGLRLIYFSYDVKMKEKGDIPEGYSVSREKKERFSLILESASTNQTSMYLCASRTSGRFGEQFFGPGTRLTVL.

The DNA for the CDR3 is TGCGCCAGCAGCTCGGGGGACAGGGATCCCGGGGAGCTGTTTTTT. Its protein is CASSSGDRDPGELFF. The chain joins TRBV5-1 to TRBJ2-2, with TRBD1 matching over 9 bases. J gave up 6 bases and V 3 bases, and 6 bases lay outside the gene matches. CDR1 is SGHRS, CDR2 YFSETQ, per germline. The CDR3 loop spans 15 amino acids.

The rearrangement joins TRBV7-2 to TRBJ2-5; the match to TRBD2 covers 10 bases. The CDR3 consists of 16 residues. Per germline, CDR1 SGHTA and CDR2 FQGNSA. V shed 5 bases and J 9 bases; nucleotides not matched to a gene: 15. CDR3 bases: TGTGCCAGCAGCCCCCTTTTGAGTAGCGGGGGGAGGGCCCAGTACTTC. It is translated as CASSPLLSSGGRAQYF.

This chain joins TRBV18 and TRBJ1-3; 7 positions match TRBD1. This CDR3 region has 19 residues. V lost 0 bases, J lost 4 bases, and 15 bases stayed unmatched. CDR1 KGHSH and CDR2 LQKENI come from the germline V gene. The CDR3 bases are TGTGCCAGCTCACCACCAATTAGGGACAGTAAAGAGGTCGGAAACACCATATATTTT. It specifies CASSPPIRDSKEVGNTIYF. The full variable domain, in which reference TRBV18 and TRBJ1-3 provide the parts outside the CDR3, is NAGVMQNPRHLVRRRGQEARLRCSPMKGHSHVYWYRQLPEEGLKFMVYLQKENIIDESGMPKERFSAEFPKEGPSILRIQQVVRGDSAAYFCASSPPIRDSKEVGNTIYFGEGSWLTVV.

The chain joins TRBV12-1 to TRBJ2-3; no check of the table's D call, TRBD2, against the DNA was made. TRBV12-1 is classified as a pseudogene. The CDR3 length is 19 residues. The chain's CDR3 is CASSVCGTSGRISTDTQYF. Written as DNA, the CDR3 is TGTGCCAGCAGCGTATGCGGGACTAGCGGGAGGATTAGCACAGATACGCAGTATTTT.

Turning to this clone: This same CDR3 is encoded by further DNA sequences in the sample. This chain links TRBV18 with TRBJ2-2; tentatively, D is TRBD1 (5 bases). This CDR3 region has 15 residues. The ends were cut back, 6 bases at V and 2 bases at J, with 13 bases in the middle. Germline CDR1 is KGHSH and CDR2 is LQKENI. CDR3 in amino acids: CASSPPRGNTGELFF. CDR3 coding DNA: TGTGCCAGCTCCCCCCCAAGGGGCAACACCGGGGAGCTGTTTTTT.

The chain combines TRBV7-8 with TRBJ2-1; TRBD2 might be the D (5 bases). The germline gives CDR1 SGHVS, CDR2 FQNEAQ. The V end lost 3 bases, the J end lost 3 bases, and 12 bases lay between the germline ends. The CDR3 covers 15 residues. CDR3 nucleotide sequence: TGTGCCAGCAGCTTTAGGGAGAGACTCTACAATGAGCAGTTCTTC. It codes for CASSFRERLYNEQFF.

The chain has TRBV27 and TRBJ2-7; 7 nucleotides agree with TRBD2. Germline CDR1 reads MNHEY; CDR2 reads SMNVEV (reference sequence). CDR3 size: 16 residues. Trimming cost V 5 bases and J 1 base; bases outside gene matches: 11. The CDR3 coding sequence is TGTGCCAGCAGTCCTGGGGGGGGTGTTGGGTCCTACGAGCAGTACTTC. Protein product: CASSPGGGVGSYEQYF.

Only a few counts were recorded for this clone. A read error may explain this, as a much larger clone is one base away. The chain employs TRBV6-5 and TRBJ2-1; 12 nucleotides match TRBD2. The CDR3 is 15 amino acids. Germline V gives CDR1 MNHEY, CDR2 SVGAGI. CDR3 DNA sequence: TGTGCCAGCAGTGACTCGACTAGCGGGAGCAATGAGCAGTTCTTC. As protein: CASSDSTSGSNEQFF.

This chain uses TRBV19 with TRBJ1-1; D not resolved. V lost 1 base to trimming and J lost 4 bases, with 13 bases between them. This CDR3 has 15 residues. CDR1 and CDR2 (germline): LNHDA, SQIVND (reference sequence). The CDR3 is CASSIARSSGTEAFF. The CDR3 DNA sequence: TGTGCCAGTAGTATAGCTAGGTCCTCGGGCACTGAAGCTTTCTTT.

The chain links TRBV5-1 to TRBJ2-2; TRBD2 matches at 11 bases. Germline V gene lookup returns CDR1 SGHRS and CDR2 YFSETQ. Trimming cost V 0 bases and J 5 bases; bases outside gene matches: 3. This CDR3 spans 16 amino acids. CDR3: CASSLVLAGGTGELFF. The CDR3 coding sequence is TGCGCCAGCAGCTTGGTGCTAGCGGGAGGTACCGGGGAGCTGTTTTTT.

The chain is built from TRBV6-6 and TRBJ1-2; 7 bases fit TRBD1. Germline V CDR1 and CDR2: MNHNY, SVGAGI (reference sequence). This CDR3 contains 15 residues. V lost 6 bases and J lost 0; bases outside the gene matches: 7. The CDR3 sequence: CASSPAGGTNYGYTF. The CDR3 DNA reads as TGTGCCAGCAGCCCTGCAGGGGGGACTAACTATGGCTACACCTTC.

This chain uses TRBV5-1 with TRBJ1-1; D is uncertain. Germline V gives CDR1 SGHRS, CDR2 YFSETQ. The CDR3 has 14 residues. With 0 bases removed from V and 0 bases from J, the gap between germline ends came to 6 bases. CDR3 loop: CASSLERVNTEAFF. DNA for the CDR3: TGCGCCAGCAGCTTGGAGCGGGTGAACACTGAAGCTTTCTTT.

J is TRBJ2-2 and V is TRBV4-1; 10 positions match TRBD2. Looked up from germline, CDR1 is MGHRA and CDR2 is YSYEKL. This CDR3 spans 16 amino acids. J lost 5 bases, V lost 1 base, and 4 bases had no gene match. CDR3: CASSQGVAGGTGELFF. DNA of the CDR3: TGCGCCAGCAGCCAAGGGGTAGCGGGAGGTACCGGGGAGCTGTTTTTT.

The CDR3 loop is CASSWDISGNQPQHF. Here the CDR3 DNA reads TGTGCCAGCAGTTGGGACATTTCGGGCAATCAGCCCCAGCATTTT. This sequence joins TRBV28 and TRBJ1-5; a possible D gene is TRBD1 (6 bases). The CDR3 covers 15 residues. V was clipped by 4 bases and J by 2 bases, with 12 bases between them. Germline CDR1 reads MDHEN; CDR2 reads SYDVKM.

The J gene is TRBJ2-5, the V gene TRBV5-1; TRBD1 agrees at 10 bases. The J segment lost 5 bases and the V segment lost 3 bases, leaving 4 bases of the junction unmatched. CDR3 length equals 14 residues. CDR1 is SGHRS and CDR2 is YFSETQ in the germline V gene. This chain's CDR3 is CASSSGTGVETQYF. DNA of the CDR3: TGCGCCAGCAGCTCCGGGACAGGGGTCGAGACCCAGTACTTC.

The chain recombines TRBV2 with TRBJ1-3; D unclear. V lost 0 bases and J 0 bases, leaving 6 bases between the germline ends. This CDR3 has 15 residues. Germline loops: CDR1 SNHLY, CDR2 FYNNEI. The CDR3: CASSEAGSSGNTIYF. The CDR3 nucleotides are TGTGCCAGCAGTGAAGCGGGCAGCTCTGGAAACACCATATATTTT.

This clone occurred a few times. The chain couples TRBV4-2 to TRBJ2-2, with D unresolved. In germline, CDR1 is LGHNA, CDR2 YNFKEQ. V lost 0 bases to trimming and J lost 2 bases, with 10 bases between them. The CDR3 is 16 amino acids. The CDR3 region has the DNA TGTGCCAGCAGCCAAGACCGGATGGGCAACACCGGGGAGCTGTTTTTT. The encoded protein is CASSQDRMGNTGELFF.